A single sample is the source of the 21 T cell receptor beta chains below, sequenced in a study of cytomegalovirus exposure and HLA in healthy donors. In the PCR, 60 Vbeta and 13 Jbeta primers were used. Measured with immunoSEQ multiplex PCR; TCRdb has only the in-frame clones, and not every one. In the table there are approximately 150,000 clones, approximately 76% of which are singletons. Sequencing used PBMCs. Receptors originate from a man aged 60 to 75 in good health and CMV-seronegative.

The chain recombines TRBV18 with TRBJ1-1, with TRBD1 as a possible D gene (6 bases). Per germline, CDR1 KGHSH and CDR2 LQKENI. V lost 3 bases and J lost 5, with 13 bases in between. This CDR3 is 14 amino acids long. CDR3 sequence (DNA): TGTGCCAGCTCACCCCAACAGGGTCGGACTGAAGCTTTCTTT. This encodes CASSPQQGRTEAFF.

The chain carries TRBV6-6 and TRBJ2-7, with TRBD1 identical over 7 bases. The V gene end was trimmed by 2 bases and the J gene end by 2 bases; junction bases not matched to a gene: 6. The CDR3 runs 15 residues. Germline lookup yields CDR1 MNHNY and CDR2 SVGAGI (reference sequence). The CDR3 DNA reads as TGTGCCAGCAGTTACCGGGACAGTGAAGCCTACGAGCAGTACTTC. Protein sequence: CASSYRDSEAYEQYF.

J is TRBJ2-5 and V is TRBV6-5, with D tentatively TRBD2 (7 bases). The CDR3 runs to 15 residues. Germline-derived CDR1 and CDR2 are MNHEY and SVGAGI. Trimming cost V 8 bases and J 0 bases, with 16 bases left between them. As DNA, the CDR3 is TGTGCCAGCTGGGCAGGGGAGGGGTACCAAGAGACCCAGTACTTC. It yields the protein CASWAGEGYQETQYF.

V and J are TRBV4-1 and TRBJ1-6, with TRBD1 matching over 9 bases. The CDR3 has 16 amino acids. Germline V CDR1 and CDR2: MGHRA, YSYEKL. V gave up 3 bases and J gave up 8 bases; unmatched junction bases: 8. The CDR3 here is CASSQSGQGFDSPLHF. The CDR3 region has the DNA TGCGCCAGCAGCCAGAGCGGACAGGGGTTTGATTCACCCCTCCACTTT.

A word on this clone: One end of the junction is discordant with germline, which a read error may explain. This rearrangement joins TRBV7-9 to TRBJ2-3; 11 bases agree with TRBD2. This CDR3 has 15 amino acids. Germline values: CDR1 SEHNR, CDR2 FQNEAQ (reference sequence). Written as DNA, the CDR3 is TGTTCCAGCAGCTTAGCGGGGGGGAAATGGGATACGCAGTATTTT. This gives the protein CSSSLAGGKWDTQYF.

CDR3 region: CASSRNSGEGGELFF. For the CDR3, the DNA is TGTGCCAGCAGCCGAAATAGCGGGGAGGGCGGGGAGCTGTTTTTT. This chain links TRBV11-1 with TRBJ2-2, with 8 positions matching TRBD2. The germline V gene encodes CDR1 SGHAT and CDR2 FQDESV (reference sequence). J gave up 7 bases and V 5 bases, and 9 bases lay outside the gene matches. This CDR3 region has 15 residues.

The chain links TRBV11-2 to TRBJ2-7, with D uncertain. There are 13 residues in the CDR3. The ends were cut back, 1 base at V and 0 bases at J, with 4 bases in the middle. Germline CDR1 reads SGHAT; CDR2 reads FQNNGV. CDR3 in amino acids: CASSLAHSYEQYF. The CDR3 DNA is TGTGCCAGCAGCTTAGCCCACTCCTACGAGCAGTACTTC.

The rearrangement links TRBV7-2 to TRBJ1-2, with D possibly being TRBD1 (5 bases). The germline V gene has CDR1 SGHTA and CDR2 FQGNSA. Trimming removed 0 bases from V and 8 bases from J, with 10 bases in between. The CDR3 is made up of 13 amino acids. CDR3 DNA sequence: TGTGCCAGCAGCTTAGCAGCAGGGAACGGCTACACCTTC. Residues: CASSLAAGNGYTF.

This clone appeared a few times. This rearrangement joins TRBV5-1 to TRBJ2-1; D ambiguous. The CDR3 totals 12 residues. V lost 0 bases to trimming and J lost 6 bases, with 4 bases between them. Per germline, CDR1 SGHRS and CDR2 YFSETQ. CDR3 amino acids: CASSLDINEQFF. DNA for the CDR3: TGCGCCAGCAGCTTGGATATCAATGAGCAGTTCTTC.

The sample holds a few counts of this clone. The genes are TRBV28 and TRBJ2-7; 7 nucleotides line up with TRBD2. This CDR3 spans 14 amino acids. With V trimmed by 3 bases and J by 3 bases, 5 bases remained unmatched. CDR1 is MDHEN and CDR2 is SYDVKM in the germline V gene. The CDR3 bases are TGTGCCAGCAGTTTCCCGGGAGGAATCTACGAGCAGTACTTC. Translated: CASSFPGGIYEQYF.

The chain has TRBV5-4 and TRBJ2-5; possibly TRBD1 for D (6 bases). The J call may be in error: the DNA end matches TRBJ2-7 better. The CDR3 sequence is 15 residues long. Germline V gives CDR1 SGHNT, CDR2 YYREEE (reference sequence). The CDR3 protein is CASSANRVGSYEQYF. CDR3 coding DNA: TGTGCCAGCAGCGCGAACAGGGTTGGGTCCTACGAGCAGTACTTC.

The chain combines TRBV6-5 with TRBJ2-3; 10 positions agree with TRBD2. V was clipped by 4 bases and J by 0 bases; unmatched bases: 4. The germline V gene has CDR1 MNHEY and CDR2 SVGAGI. The CDR3 sequence is 16 residues long. CDR3 coding DNA: TGTGCCAGCAGTTTCCGAGCGGGAGGGAGCACAGATACGCAGTATTTT. Its protein is CASSFRAGGSTDTQYF.

The chain links TRBV5-1 to TRBJ2-7; 10 bases map to TRBD1. V lost 4 bases and J lost 5; bases outside the gene matches: 6. This CDR3 spans 14 amino acids. CDR1 and CDR2 (germline): SGHRS, YFSETQ. CDR3 DNA sequence: TGCGCCAGCAGCAAAGGACAGGGGGGTCACGAGCAGTACTTC. It is translated as CASSKGQGGHEQYF.

The rearrangement joins TRBV9 to TRBJ1-4, with 7 bases aligning to TRBD1. V shed 2 bases and J 6 bases; nucleotides not matched to a gene: 10. The CDR3 is 16 amino acids. Germline V gives CDR1 SGDLS, CDR2 YYNGEE. CDR3 protein: CASSVAGGEGYEKLFF. The CDR3 nucleotides are TGTGCCAGCAGCGTCGCAGGGGGAGAGGGATATGAAAAACTGTTTTTT.

The V and J genes are TRBV18 and TRBJ2-7; TRBD1 agrees at 9 bases. V gave up 4 bases and J gave up 4 bases; unmatched junction bases: 5. CDR3 length: 14 residues. Germline-derived CDR1 and CDR2 are KGHSH and LQKENI. CDR3 residues: CASSLGQGLYEQYF. The DNA of the CDR3 is TGTGCCAGCTCACTGGGACAGGGTTTATACGAGCAGTACTTC.

The V call is TRBV7-8, the J call TRBJ1-5; tentative D call: TRBD1 (5 bases). The CDR3 loop spans 18 amino acids. V was cut by 3 bases and J by 2 bases, with 20 bases left in between. Germline V CDR1 and CDR2: SGHVS, FQNEAQ. The CDR3 nucleotides are TGTGCCAGCAGCTTGGCCCTTTTCAGGGTAGCCGGCAATCAGCCCCAGCATTTT. Residues: CASSLALFRVAGNQPQHF.

The table lists this clone with a count of one. This chain uses TRBV7-6 with TRBJ2-3; D possibly corresponds to TRBD2 (6 bases). V lost 5 bases, J lost 3 bases, and 15 bases lay in between. Germline V lookup: CDR1 SGHVS, CDR2 FNYEAQ. CDR3 size: 15 residues. In DNA, the CDR3 is TGTGCCAGCAGCCCATACACGGGGGAAACAGATACGCAGTATTTT. It encodes CASSPYTGETDTQYF.

V is TRBV7-2 and J is TRBJ2-5; weak D call: TRBD1 (5 bases). V lost 1 base and J lost 4, with 10 bases in between. The germline CDR1 and CDR2 sequences are SGHTA and FQGNSA. This CDR3 has 14 amino acids. The CDR3, as DNA: TGTGCCAGCAGCTTAGGTATAGGGGTAGAGACCCAGTACTTC. It codes for CASSLGIGVETQYF.

This chain links TRBV19 with TRBJ1-3; D possibly corresponds to TRBD1 (6 bases). The V end was cut by 6 bases, the J end by 3 bases, with 18 bases between. Germline loops: CDR1 LNHDA, CDR2 SQIVND (reference sequence). The CDR3 is 16 amino acids. The CDR3 loop is CASRGVRGAYGNTIYF. The CDR3 DNA reads as TGTGCCAGTAGAGGGGTTCGGGGGGCGTATGGAAACACCATATATTTT.

The genes are TRBV25-1 and TRBJ2-5; D might be TRBD2 (5 bases). This CDR3 region has 14 residues. Germline assignment: CDR1 MGHDK and CDR2 SYGVNS. Trimming left V 3 bases short and J 1 base short, with 9 bases between. CDR3 sequence (DNA): TGTGCCAGCAGTGACACGGGGATCCAAGAGACCCAGTACTTC. Protein: CASSDTGIQETQYF. The full variable domain, in which reference TRBV25-1 and TRBJ2-5 provide the parts outside the CDR3, is EADIYQTPRYLVIGTGKKITLECSQTMGHDKMYWYQQDPGMELHLIHYSYGVNSTEKGDLSSESTVSRIRTEHFPLTLESARPSHTSQYLCASSDTGIQETQYFGPGTRLLVL.

The genes are TRBV9 and TRBJ1-4; D call uncertain. Germline V lookup: CDR1 SGDLS, CDR2 YYNGEE. There are 16 residues in the CDR3. Trimming took 0 bases from V and 0 from J, leaving 9 bases between them. In DNA, the CDR3 is TGTGCCAGCAGCGTAGCGATTGACTCAACTAATGAAAAACTGTTTTTT. Amino acid sequence: CASSVAIDSTNEKLFF.